Listed here is a single TCR beta chain. Its specificity is unknown. As to time point: week 47, end of study. Mutant IDH1 20-mer peptide, at 300 ug, made up each vaccine dose, with topical imiquimod. Eight vaccinations were given in weeks 1, 3, 5, 7, 11, 15, 19 and 23. These data are taken from a study of a mutant IDH1 vaccine in newly diagnosed glioma. Background on the study: First vaccine doses came 4-6 weeks after radiotherapy alone, or with temozolomide cycles. Sex among treated patients split 62.5% male, about 38% female; mean age was roughly 40 years. At week 47 came visit V13, while visit V12 had come at week 35.

With 2 bases clipped from V and 2 bases from J, the junction kept 6 bases outside the gene matches. CDR1 and CDR2 (germline): GTSNPN, SVGIG (reference sequence). The CDR3 is 14 residues long. Data came from immunoSEQ multiplex PCR; TCRdb stores just in-frame clones and leaves some out. The profile shows around 50,000 clones, 84% of them singletons. This specimen consisted of PBMCs, obtained from a glioma patient whose treatment included an IDH1 peptide vaccine. The chain couples TRBV30 to TRBJ2-7; 7 bases are shared with TRBD1. The source is a woman aged 25 to 39 with glioma. Some clones in this sample may be carry-over from other donors' samples. The CDR3 region is CAWSTTGQTYEQYF. In DNA form, the CDR3 reads TGTGCCTGGAGTACAACGGGACAGACCTACGAGCAGTACTTC.